This is a list of T cell receptor beta chains from one sample in a study of T cell changes during pregnancy in multiple sclerosis. Produced via immunoSEQ multiplex PCR; TCRdb's table is partial and in-frame only. The sample carries about 100,000 clones, 90% recorded once. This material consisted of peripheral blood, taken in the second trimester of pregnancy. These receptors all stem from a female donor in good health, enrolled as a control in a pregnancy study. The conserved cysteine and the conserved F or W are not part of the CDR3 here. Fields, in order: J gene, V gene, CDR3 protein.

J gene: TRBJ2-3
V gene: TRBV5-8
CDR3 protein: ASSFSSTDTQY

J gene: TRBJ1-2
V gene: TRBV6-6
CDR3 protein: ASSWTGDFYGYT

J gene: TRBJ2-5
V gene: TRBV18
CDR3 protein: ASSPIHHSSETQY

J gene: TRBJ2-2
V gene: TRBV7-8
CDR3 protein: ASSLRGPITGELF

J gene: TRBJ1-1
V gene: TRBV15
CDR3 protein: ATSRDEGYTEAF

J gene: TRBJ2-7
V gene: TRBV10-3
CDR3 protein: ATSQEGYEQY

J gene: TRBJ1-4
V gene: TRBV28
CDR3 protein: ASTMGSEKLF

J gene: TRBJ2-5
V gene: TRBV5-6
CDR3 protein: ASSPSWSKETQY

J gene: TRBJ2-5
V gene: TRBV7-9
CDR3 protein: ASSFGGRETQY

J gene: TRBJ1-2
V gene: TRBV5-4
CDR3 protein: ASTNQGNYGYT

J gene: TRBJ1-1
V gene: TRBV6-1
CDR3 protein: ASSVRGVRTEAF

J gene: TRBJ1-2
V gene: TRBV10-3
CDR3 protein: AISTYTGFGYT

J gene: TRBJ1-4
V gene: TRBV5-1
CDR3 protein: ASSFRDRGEKLF

J gene: TRBJ2-1
V gene: TRBV28
CDR3 protein: ASSPDVAGVGNNEQF

J gene: TRBJ2-3
V gene: TRBV18
CDR3 protein: ASSSLGQGDTQY

J gene: TRBJ2-7
V gene: TRBV10-1
CDR3 protein: ARLAGSYEQY

J gene: TRBJ1-5
V gene: TRBV20-1
CDR3 protein: SAGDQPQH

J gene: TRBJ2-5
V gene: TRBV7-7
CDR3 protein: ASSLGGRRGAETQY

J gene: TRBJ2-7
V gene: TRBV2
CDR3 protein: ASLGTYEQY

J gene: TRBJ1-5
V gene: TRBV28
CDR3 protein: ASSSDQPQH

J gene: TRBJ2-3
V gene: TRBV11-2
CDR3 protein: ASSLKLAGVEDTQY

J gene: TRBJ2-2
V gene: TRBV28
CDR3 protein: ASSLFPPWRSNTGELF

J gene: TRBJ1-1
V gene: TRBV5-1
CDR3 protein: ASSGGWDTEAF

J gene: TRBJ1-2
V gene: TRBV29-1
CDR3 protein: SVAGRGPAAYGYT

J gene: TRBJ1-2
V gene: TRBV9
CDR3 protein: ASSPRQGAVTGYT

J gene: TRBJ1-2
V gene: TRBV5-4
CDR3 protein: ASSRRGLGYGYT

J gene: TRBJ1-5
V gene: TRBV7-2
CDR3 protein: ASSLDAGNQPQH

J gene: TRBJ2-1
V gene: TRBV18
CDR3 protein: ASSPPTSPTYNEQF

J gene: TRBJ1-2
V gene: TRBV5-1
CDR3 protein: ASSPRGQDRGTGYT

J gene: TRBJ1-2
V gene: TRBV9
CDR3 protein: ASSVETGGSGYT

J gene: TRBJ1-2
V gene: TRBV25-1
CDR3 protein: ASSDPFRSHYGYT

J gene: TRBJ2-7
V gene: TRBV30
CDR3 protein: AWSRDSGYEQY

J gene: TRBJ2-7
V gene: TRBV11-3
CDR3 protein: ASSLDRAREQY

J gene: TRBJ2-7
V gene: TRBV11-2
CDR3 protein: ASSLDLGGDTRQY

J gene: TRBJ2-7
V gene: TRBV28
CDR3 protein: ASRPSGSSYEQY

J gene: TRBJ1-5
V gene: TRBV28
CDR3 protein: ASTPSGYQPQH

J gene: TRBJ2-7
V gene: TRBV5-1
CDR3 protein: ASSLPRASGEYEQY

J gene: TRBJ2-2
V gene: TRBV7-2
CDR3 protein: ASSLASSGGASGELF

J gene: TRBJ2-1
V gene: TRBV9
CDR3 protein: ASSVGGDRVYEQF